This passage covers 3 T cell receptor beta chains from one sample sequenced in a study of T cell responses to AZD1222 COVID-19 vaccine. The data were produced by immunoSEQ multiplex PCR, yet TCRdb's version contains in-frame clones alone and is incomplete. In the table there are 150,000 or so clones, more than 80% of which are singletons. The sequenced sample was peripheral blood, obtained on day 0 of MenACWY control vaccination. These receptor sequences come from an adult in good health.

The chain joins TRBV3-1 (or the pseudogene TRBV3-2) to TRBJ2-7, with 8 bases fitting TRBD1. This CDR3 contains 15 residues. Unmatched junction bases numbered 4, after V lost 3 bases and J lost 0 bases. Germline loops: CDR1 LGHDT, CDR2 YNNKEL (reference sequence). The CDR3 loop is CASSQGDRSSYEQYF. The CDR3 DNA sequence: TGTGCCAGCAGCCAGGGGGACAGGAGCTCCTACGAGCAGTACTTC.

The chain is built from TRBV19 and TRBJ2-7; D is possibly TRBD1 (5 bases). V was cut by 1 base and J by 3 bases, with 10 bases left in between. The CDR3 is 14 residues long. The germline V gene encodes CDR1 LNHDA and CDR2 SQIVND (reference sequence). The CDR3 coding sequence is TGTGCCAGTAGTATAGCGCAGGGAAACTACGAGCAGTACTTC. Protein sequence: CASSIAQGNYEQYF.

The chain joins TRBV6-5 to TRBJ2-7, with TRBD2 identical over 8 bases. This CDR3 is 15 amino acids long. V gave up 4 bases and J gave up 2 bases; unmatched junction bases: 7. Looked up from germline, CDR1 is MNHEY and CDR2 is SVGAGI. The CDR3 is CASSSIAGRTYEQYF. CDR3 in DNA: TGTGCCAGCAGTTCCATAGCGGGGCGAACCTACGAGCAGTACTTC.